Each of the 13 T cell receptor beta chains below was sequenced from the same sample in a study of shared clonotypes between healthy human individuals. Assay used: immunoSEQ multiplex PCR; TCRdb lists only in-frame clones, some missing. Of approximately 600,000 clones listed, around 96% are singletons. CD45RO-negative, CCR7-positively selected cells formed the naive CD8 fraction, excluding terminally differentiated effector memory CD45RA+ cells. Sample: naive CD8+ T cells sorted from blood. These TCRs come from a woman in her 30s in good health.

The CDR3 loop is CASSLRYEQFF. The CDR3 region has the DNA TGTGCCAGCAGTCTTCGTTATGAGCAGTTCTTC. The V gene is TRBV11-2, the J gene TRBJ2-1; D uncertain. Germline assignment: CDR1 SGHAT and CDR2 FQNNGV. Trimming cost V 6 bases and J 8 bases, with 8 bases left between them. CDR3 length: 11 amino acids.

Details on this clone: Within the sample, other DNA sequences also encode this same CDR3. This chain uses TRBV7-9 with TRBJ2-3; D is undetermined. Germline CDR1 and CDR2: SEHNR and FQNEAQ (reference sequence). The CDR3 contains 12 residues. Deletions cut 1 base from V and 5 bases from J, with 4 bases between. CDR3 nucleotides: TGTGCCAGCAGCTTAGGGGTAGATACGCAGTATTTT. Amino acids: CASSLGVDTQYF.

This chain links TRBV5-6 with TRBJ1-2; possibly TRBD1 for D (5 bases). Trimming removed 2 bases from V and 6 bases from J, with 17 bases in between. Germline V CDR1 and CDR2: SGHDT, YYEEEE. The CDR3 covers 15 residues. The CDR3 loop reads CASSFYGTGTDGYTF. Written as DNA, the CDR3 is TGTGCCAGCAGCTTCTACGGAACAGGTACAGATGGCTACACCTTC.

The chain is built from TRBV27 and TRBJ2-5; 8 nucleotides line up with TRBD1. This CDR3 has 14 amino acids. The germline V gene encodes CDR1 MNHEY and CDR2 SMNVEV (reference sequence). Trimming cost V 7 bases and J 5 bases; bases outside gene matches: 9. CDR3 residues: CASTQGAGWETQYF. The CDR3, as DNA: TGTGCCAGCACCCAGGGGGCAGGGTGGGAGACCCAGTACTTC.

V is TRBV27 and J is TRBJ1-1, with D unclear. Germline V gene data show CDR1 as MNHEY and CDR2 as SMNVEV (reference sequence). This CDR3 has 14 residues. Trimming left V 1 base short and J 5 bases short, with 11 bases between. CDR3: CASSLYVRSTEAFF. For the CDR3, the DNA is TGTGCCAGCAGTTTATATGTTCGTTCAACTGAAGCTTTCTTT.

This chain links TRBV28 with TRBJ1-4, with a weak D call TRBD1 (6 bases). Trimming took 5 bases from V and 7 from J, leaving 14 bases between them. Germline CDR1 MDHEN, CDR2 SYDVKM. The CDR3 totals 14 residues. CDR3 region: CASSPTGQFEKLFF. CDR3 bases: TGTGCCAGCAGTCCAACAGGACAGTTTGAAAAACTGTTTTTT.

Only one count was recorded for this clone. The V call is TRBV19, the J call TRBJ1-1, with D uncertain. This CDR3 contains 13 residues. Germline V gene lookup returns CDR1 LNHDA and CDR2 SQIVND (reference sequence). Trimming left V 5 bases short and J 4 bases short, with 11 bases between. CDR3 nucleotides: TGTGCCAGTAGTCCCATCCCGGGCACTGAAGCTTTCTTT. Its protein product is CASSPIPGTEAFF.

CDR3: CSALTGDNEKLFF. In DNA form, the CDR3 reads TGCAGCGCCCTGACAGGGGACAATGAAAAACTGTTTTTT. The chain joins TRBV29-1 to TRBJ1-4; 8 bases align to TRBD1. Germline loops: CDR1 SQVTM, CDR2 ANQGSEA. The junction had 6 bases not matched to a gene; V was cut back by 7 bases and J by 5 bases. The CDR3 sequence is 13 residues long.

This chain links TRBV7-6 with TRBJ2-7, with 13 bases identical to TRBD2. Germline CDR1 and CDR2: SGHVS and FNYEAQ. This CDR3 has 17 amino acids. V was pared by 1 base and J by 4 bases, with 7 bases of the junction left unmatched. Here the CDR3 DNA reads TGTGCCAGCAGCTTAGACCGCCGGACTAGCGGGAGTTACGAGCAGTACTTC. Protein: CASSLDRRTSGSYEQYF.

This chain connects TRBV28 to TRBJ1-5; possible D gene TRBD1, 6 bases. Germline-derived CDR1 and CDR2 are MDHEN and SYDVKM. The CDR3 spans 15 residues. With 4 bases removed from V and 4 bases from J, the gap between germline ends came to 14 bases. The CDR3: CASSWGYQGNQPQHF. The CDR3 bases are TGTGCCAGCAGTTGGGGCTACCAGGGGAATCAGCCCCAGCATTTT.

This clone showed up just once. The J gene is TRBJ2-1, the V gene TRBV5-4; TRBD2 matches at 7 bases. The V gene's germline CDR1 is SGHNT and CDR2 YYREEE (reference sequence). V was pared by 4 bases and J by 8 bases, with 12 bases of the junction left unmatched. The CDR3 is made up of 15 amino acids. This CDR3 reads CASSKPGLSGDEQFF. For the CDR3, the DNA is TGTGCCAGCAGCAAACCGGGACTATCGGGCGATGAGCAGTTCTTC. Full variable domain (outside the CDR3, taken from reference TRBV5-4 and TRBJ2-1): ETGVTQSPTHLIKTRGQQVTLRCSSQSGHNTVSWYQQALGQGPQFIFQYYREEENGRGNFPPRFSGLQFPNYSSELNVNALELDDSALYLCASSKPGLSGDEQFFGPGTRLTVL.

The chain uses TRBV19 and TRBJ2-6, with D unresolved. The CDR3 has 14 amino acids. V was shortened by 8 bases and J by 0 bases, with 8 bases between the two germline ends. Germline-derived CDR1 and CDR2 are LNHDA and SQIVND (reference sequence). CDR3 in amino acids: CASHITSGANVLTF. DNA of the CDR3: TGTGCCAGTCACATAACCTCTGGGGCCAACGTCCTGACTTTC.

J is TRBJ1-1 and V is TRBV27, with 9 nucleotides matching TRBD1. Losses at the gene ends were 5 bases for V and 4 bases for J; bases not matched to a gene: 5. Germline CDR1 MNHEY, CDR2 SMNVEV (reference sequence). This CDR3 region has 14 residues. CDR3 sequence: CASSDRGTGTEAFF. In DNA form, the CDR3 reads TGTGCCAGCAGTGACAGGGGGACAGGCACTGAAGCTTTCTTT.